A selection of T cell receptor beta chains follows, all from one sample in a study of cytomegalovirus exposure and HLA in healthy donors. Some clones are missing from TCRdb's copy, which holds only in-frame ones; the method was immunoSEQ multiplex PCR. Here the sample spans more than 95,000 clones, roughly two thirds being singletons. The sequenced material came from PBMCs. All receptors come from a man aged 25 to 40 in good health and CMV-seronegative. Both conserved end residues are part of each CDR3. D genes are given only for firm matches. Some rows mark clone size as missing; the rest say once, few, many or name a class of expanded clone.

cdr3_length,v_call,clone_size,d_call,j_call,cdr3_nt,cdr3_aa
15,TRBV28,NA,TRBD1,TRBJ2-7,TGTGCCAGCAGTCGCACAGGGGGCAGCTCCTACGAGCAGTACTTC,CASSRTGGSSYEQYF
14,TRBV10-3,NA,NA,TRBJ2-5,TGTGCCATCAGCGCGACTAGTCTAGGAGAGACCCAGTACTTC,CAISATSLGETQYF
13,TRBV27,NA,NA,TRBJ1-6,TGTGCCAGCAAGGGGTCCTATAATTCACCCCTCCACTTT,CASKGSYNSPLHF
17,TRBV7-8,NA,TRBD1,TRBJ1-1,TGTGCCAGCAGCCGCTTTGACAGGGGGCTTCAGAACACTGAAGCTTTCTTT,CASSRFDRGLQNTEAFF
15,TRBV28,few,NA,TRBJ1-5,TGTGCCAGCAGTTTAGCTGGGGCCCGCAATCAGCCCCAGCATTTT,CASSLAGARNQPQHF
19,TRBV7-6,NA,NA,TRBJ2-6,TGTGCCAGCAGCTTAGCGTCGGGGAACTATCTCTCTGGGGCCAACGTCCTGACTTTC,CASSLASGNYLSGANVLTF
16,TRBV7-9,NA,TRBD2,TRBJ2-1,TGTGCCAGCAGCTTAGGGAGATTAGCGGGAGTCAATGAGCAGTTCTTC,CASSLGRLAGVNEQFF
14,TRBV7-2,NA,NA,TRBJ1-5,TGTGCCAGCAGCTCGACAGGAGGCAATCAGCCCCAGCATTTT,CASSSTGGNQPQHF
15,TRBV6-1,few,NA,TRBJ2-6,TGTGCCAGCAGTGAGCGCGGGTCTGGGGCCAACGTCCTGACTTTC,CASSERGSGANVLTF
15,TRBV5-1,NA,TRBD2,TRBJ2-3,TGCGCCAGCAGCTTTAGCGGGAGCTCGGAAGATACGCAGTATTTT,CASSFSGSSEDTQYF
15,TRBV5-1,NA,NA,TRBJ2-2,TGCGCCAGCAGCTTGGCCCCCAGGGAAACCGGGGAGCTGTTTTTT,CASSLAPRETGELFF
15,TRBV4-1,NA,NA,TRBJ2-1,TGCGCCAGCAGCCAAGTCGGCGGATCCGGCAATGAGCAGTTCTTC,CASSQVGGSGNEQFF
12,TRBV29-1,NA,NA,TRBJ1-1,TGCAGCTCACAGACAGGGAACACTGAAGCTTTCTTT,CSSQTGNTEAFF
16,TRBV25-1,few,TRBD2,TRBJ2-7,TGTGCCAGCAGTGAATACTCTAGCGGAAGTTTCGACGAGCAGTACTTC,CASSEYSSGSFDEQYF
15,TRBV6-1,once,TRBD2,TRBJ2-7,TGTGCCAGCAGTGACAGAAGCGGGAGCTCCTACGAGCAGTACTTC,CASSDRSGSSYEQYF
15,TRBV19,NA,TRBD1,TRBJ1-5,TGTGCCAGTAGTCCCGATGGACAGGCCTTTCAGCCCCAGCATTTT,CASSPDGQAFQPQHF
19,TRBV5-6,NA,TRBD2,TRBJ2-1,TGTGCCAGCAGCTTGGCCGCGGGGACTAGCGGGATCTCCCACAATGAGCAGTTCTTC,CASSLAAGTSGISHNEQFF
13,TRBV5-1,few,TRBD1,TRBJ2-1,TGCGCCAGCAGCGAAGGGGGCTCGGATGAGCAGTTCTTC,CASSEGGSDEQFF
15,TRBV18,NA,NA,TRBJ2-7,TGTGCCAGCTCACCACCCCAGGGGATAAGCTACGAGCAGTACTTC,CASSPPQGISYEQYF
17,TRBV28,NA,NA,TRBJ1-4,TGTGCCAGCAGCTCTCAAGGCCAGGGGATTGCTAATGAAAAACTGTTTTTT,CASSSQGQGIANEKLFF
15,TRBV6-1,NA,NA,TRBJ1-2,TGTGCCAGCAGTCCCGGAACCACAGGGACAAATGGCTACACCTTC,CASSPGTTGTNGYTF
15,TRBV18,few,NA,TRBJ2-7,TGTGCCAGCTCACCTCAGGGACAACAAACCTACGAGCAGTACTTC,CASSPQGQQTYEQYF
17,TRBV7-6,NA,NA,TRBJ1-3,TGTGCCAGCAGCTTAGTAGTCAGGGGAACTCCTGGAAACACCATATATTTT,CASSLVVRGTPGNTIYF
13,TRBV7-2,NA,NA,TRBJ1-2,TGTGCCAGCAGCTTTTATACAGACTATGGCTACACCTTC,CASSFYTDYGYTF
12,TRBV9,NA,NA,TRBJ2-2,TGTGCCAGCAGCGTACTATCCGGGGAGCTGTTTTTT,CASSVLSGELFF
15,TRBV28,NA,TRBD1,TRBJ1-3,TGTGCCAGCAGTCCTCAGGGGGCTGCTGGAAACACCATATATTTT,CASSPQGAAGNTIYF
17,TRBV4-3,NA,NA,TRBJ1-6,TGCGCCAGCAGCCAAGTCTTTCCGGACAGATATAATTCACCCCTCCACTTT,CASSQVFPDRYNSPLHF
15,TRBV6-5,NA,TRBD1,TRBJ2-7,TGTGCCAGTTCTCCTTGGTCAGGGGGTACTTACGAGCAGTACTTC,CASSPWSGGTYEQYF
21,TRBV4-1,NA,TRBD1,TRBJ2-5,TGCGCCAGCAGCCAAGAACCGAGGGGCCGCCAGGGGGCTTTACGTTGGGAGACCCAGTACTTC,CASSQEPRGRQGALRWETQYF
15,TRBV6-1,few,TRBD1,TRBJ2-7,TGTGCCAGCAGTGCGGGACAGGGAAGCTCCTACGAGCAGTACTTC,CASSAGQGSSYEQYF
12,TRBV29-1,few,TRBD1,TRBJ1-2,TGCAGCGTTGGACAGGGGAACTATGGCTACACCTTC,CSVGQGNYGYTF
15,TRBV19,NA,NA,TRBJ1-5,TGTGCCAGTAGTGTCTTCGGGACAAACAATCAGCCCCAGCATTTT,CASSVFGTNNQPQHF
16,TRBV25-1,NA,TRBD1,TRBJ1-4,TGTGCCAGCAGTGGCTTTCCCGGGACAGTTAATGAAAAACTGTTTTTT,CASSGFPGTVNEKLFF
15,TRBV19,NA,NA,TRBJ2-5,TGTGCCAGTAGTAGGATACAGGGTACTGGAGAGACCCAGTACTTC,CASSRIQGTGETQYF
17,TRBV7-7,once,TRBD2,TRBJ2-3,TGTGCTAGCAGCAGGGGACTAGCGGGCATTAGCACAGATACGCAGTATTTT,CASSRGLAGISTDTQYF
13,TRBV10-1,NA,TRBD1,TRBJ1-2,TGCGCCAGCAAGGACAGGGGGCCGCTTGGCTACACCTTC,CASKDRGPLGYTF
15,TRBV7-2,NA,TRBD2,TRBJ2-1,TGTGCCAGCAGCCCGGGACTAGCGAAAAACAATGAGCAGTTCTTC,CASSPGLAKNNEQFF
16,TRBV7-2,NA,TRBD2,TRBJ2-3,TGTGCCAGCAGACCCCCGGGCGGGAGGAGCACAGATACGCAGTATTTT,CASRPPGGRSTDTQYF